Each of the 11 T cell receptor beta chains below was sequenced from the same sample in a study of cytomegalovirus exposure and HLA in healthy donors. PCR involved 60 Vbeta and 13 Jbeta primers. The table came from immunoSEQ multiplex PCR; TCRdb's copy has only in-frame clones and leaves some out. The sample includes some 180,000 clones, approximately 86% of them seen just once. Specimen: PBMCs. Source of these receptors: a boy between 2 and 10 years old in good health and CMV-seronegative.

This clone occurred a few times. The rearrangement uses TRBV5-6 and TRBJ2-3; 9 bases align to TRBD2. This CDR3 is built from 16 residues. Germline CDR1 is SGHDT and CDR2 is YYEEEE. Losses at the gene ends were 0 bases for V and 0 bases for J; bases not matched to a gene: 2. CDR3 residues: CASSLALAGSTDTQYF. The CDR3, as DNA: TGTGCCAGCAGCTTGGCCCTAGCGGGGAGCACAGATACGCAGTATTTT.

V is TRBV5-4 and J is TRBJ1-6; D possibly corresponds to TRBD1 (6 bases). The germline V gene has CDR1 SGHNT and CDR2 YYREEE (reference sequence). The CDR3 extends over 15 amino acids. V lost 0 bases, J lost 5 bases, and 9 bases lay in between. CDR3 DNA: TGTGCCAGCAGCTTGGAGGGGGTCGATAATTCACCCCTCCACTTT. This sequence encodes CASSLEGVDNSPLHF.

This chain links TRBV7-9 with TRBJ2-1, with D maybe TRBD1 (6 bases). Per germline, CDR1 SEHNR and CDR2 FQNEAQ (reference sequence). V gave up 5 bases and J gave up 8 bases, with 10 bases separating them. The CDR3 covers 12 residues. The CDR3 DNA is TGTGCCAGCAGCCCACAGGGCGATGAGCAGTTCTTC. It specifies CASSPQGDEQFF.

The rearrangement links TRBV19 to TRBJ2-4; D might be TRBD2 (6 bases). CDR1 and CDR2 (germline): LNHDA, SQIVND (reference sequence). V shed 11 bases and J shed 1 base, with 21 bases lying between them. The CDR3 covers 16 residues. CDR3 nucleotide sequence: TGTGCCGTAGGGAAGGGGACGGCGGGGGCCAAAAACATTCAGTACTTC. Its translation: CAVGKGTAGAKNIQYF.

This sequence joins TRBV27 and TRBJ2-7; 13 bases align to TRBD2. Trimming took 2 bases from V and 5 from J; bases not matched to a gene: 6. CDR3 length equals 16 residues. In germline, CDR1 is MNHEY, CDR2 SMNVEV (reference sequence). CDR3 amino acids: CASSLEPTSGGDEQYF. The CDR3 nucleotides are TGTGCCAGCAGTTTAGAGCCTACTAGCGGGGGGGACGAGCAGTACTTC.

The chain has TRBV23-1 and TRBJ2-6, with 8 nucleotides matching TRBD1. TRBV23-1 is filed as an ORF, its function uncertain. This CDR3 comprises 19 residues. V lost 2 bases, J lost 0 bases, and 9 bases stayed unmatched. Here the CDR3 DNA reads TGCGCCAGCAGTCAAATCCCAGGGGGCCCTCTCTCTGGGGCCAACGTCCTGACTTTC. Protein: CASSQIPGGPLSGANVLTF.

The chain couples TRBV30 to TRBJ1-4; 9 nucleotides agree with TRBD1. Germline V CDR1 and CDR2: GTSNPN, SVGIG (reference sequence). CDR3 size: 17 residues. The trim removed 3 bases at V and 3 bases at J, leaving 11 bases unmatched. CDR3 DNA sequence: TGTGCCTGGAGGAAGGGGGACAGGGATCCGGCTAATGAAAAACTGTTTTTT. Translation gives CAWRKGDRDPANEKLFF. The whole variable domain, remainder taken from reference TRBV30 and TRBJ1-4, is SQTIHQWPATLVQPVGSPLSLECTVEGTSNPNLYWYRQAAGRGLQLLFYSVGIGQISSEVPQNLSASRPQDRQFILSSKKLLLSDSGFYLCAWRKGDRDPANEKLFFGSGTQLSVL.

In DNA, the CDR3 is TGTGCCAGCAGCGTAGTCAGAGATACGCAGTATTTT. Its translation: CASSVVRDTQYF. This sequence joins TRBV7-2 and TRBJ2-3; the D is unclear. Per the germline V gene, CDR1 is SGHTA and CDR2 is FQGNSA. CDR3 length: 12 residues. V shed 5 bases and J shed 5 bases, with 8 bases lying between them.

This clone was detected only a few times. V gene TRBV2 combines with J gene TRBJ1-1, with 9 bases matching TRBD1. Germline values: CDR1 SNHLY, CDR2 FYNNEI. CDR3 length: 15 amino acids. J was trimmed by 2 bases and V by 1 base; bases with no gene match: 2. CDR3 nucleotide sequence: TGTGCCAGCAGTGAAGGGGGACAGGGTAACACTGAAGCTTTCTTT. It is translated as CASSEGGQGNTEAFF.

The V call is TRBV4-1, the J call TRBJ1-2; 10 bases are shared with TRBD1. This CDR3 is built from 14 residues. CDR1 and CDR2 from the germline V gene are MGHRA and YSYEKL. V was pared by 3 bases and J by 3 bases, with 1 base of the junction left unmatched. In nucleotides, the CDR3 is TGCGCCAGCAGCCAGGACAGGGGGTACTATGGCTACACCTTC. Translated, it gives CASSQDRGYYGYTF.

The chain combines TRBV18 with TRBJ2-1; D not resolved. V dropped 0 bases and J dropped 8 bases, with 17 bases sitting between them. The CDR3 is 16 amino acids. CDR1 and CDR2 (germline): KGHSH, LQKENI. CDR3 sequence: CASSPPRMTDGDEQFF. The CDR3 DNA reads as TGTGCCAGCTCACCACCGAGGATGACCGATGGCGATGAGCAGTTCTTC. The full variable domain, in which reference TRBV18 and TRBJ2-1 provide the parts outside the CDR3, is NAGVMQNPRHLVRRRGQEARLRCSPMKGHSHVYWYRQLPEEGLKFMVYLQKENIIDESGMPKERFSAEFPKEGPSILRIQQVVRGDSAAYFCASSPPRMTDGDEQFFGPGTRLTVL.